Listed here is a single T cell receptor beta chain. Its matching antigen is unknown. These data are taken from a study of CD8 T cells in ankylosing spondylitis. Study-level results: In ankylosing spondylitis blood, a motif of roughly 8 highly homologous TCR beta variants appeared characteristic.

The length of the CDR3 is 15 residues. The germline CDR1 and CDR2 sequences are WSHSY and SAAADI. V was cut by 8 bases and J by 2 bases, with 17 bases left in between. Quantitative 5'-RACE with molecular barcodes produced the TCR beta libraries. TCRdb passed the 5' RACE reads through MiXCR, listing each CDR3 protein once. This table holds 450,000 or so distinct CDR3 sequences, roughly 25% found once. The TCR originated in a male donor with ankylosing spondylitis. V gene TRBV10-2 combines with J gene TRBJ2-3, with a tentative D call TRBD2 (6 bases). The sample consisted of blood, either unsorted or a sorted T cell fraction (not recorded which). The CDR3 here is CASCSARDFTDTQYF. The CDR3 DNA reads TGCGCCAGCTGCTCGGCGCGGGACTTCACAGATACGCAGTATTTT.